The 8 T cell receptor beta chains below were found in one sample sequenced in a study of neoadjuvant nivolumab and ipilimumab in lung cancer (dated by TCRdb to the early 2020s). What this sample's time point label stands for: at surgical resection after neoadjuvant nivolumab +/- ipilimumab. The library was produced with the immunoSEQ multiplex PCR assay. The clones in this table, taken by TCRdb from immuneACCESS, are in-frame only. Not every clone is retained; where verified, under half of the shortfall comes from an unresolved V gene, and the cause of the rest is unknown. The table for this sample lists roughly 30,000 clones; approximately 90% of them were counted only once. The biggest ten clones account for approximately 5% of the sample. Sequencing used peripheral blood, obtained after neoadjuvant nivolumab, alone or with ipilimumab, at or shortly before surgery. The receptors derive from an adult with non-small cell lung cancer.

CDR3 residues: CASSPPSRGVMNTGELFF. The CDR3 region has the DNA TGTGCCAGCTCACCACCCTCGCGGGGGGTGATGAACACCGGGGAGCTGTTTTTT. The chain combines TRBV18 with TRBJ2-2; 8 nucleotides align to TRBD2. The CDR3 is made up of 18 amino acids. Germline V gives CDR1 KGHSH, CDR2 LQKENI. V shed 0 bases and J 1 base; nucleotides not matched to a gene: 7.

The rearrangement uses TRBV5-1 and TRBJ2-5; D could derive from TRBD1 or TRBD2 (5 bases each). V lost 5 bases and J lost 4, with 12 bases in between. CDR1 and CDR2 from the germline V gene are SGHRS and YFSETQ. This CDR3 is built from 13 residues. The CDR3 nucleotides read TGCGCCAGCAGGTGGGACGCCTCAGAGACCCAGTACTTC. Protein: CASRWDASETQYF.

The chain joins TRBV4-2 to TRBJ2-6; 9 bases map to TRBD2. The CDR3 runs 21 residues. The germline V gene encodes CDR1 LGHNA and CDR2 YNFKEQ. The ends lost 4 bases at V and 0 bases at J; junction bases unmatched: 16. The CDR3 loop reads CASSPLPVTSGSLSGANVLTF. In DNA, the CDR3 is TGTGCCAGCAGCCCGCTGCCGGTGACTAGCGGCTCTCTCTCTGGGGCCAACGTCCTGACTTTC.

The chain recombines TRBV5-5 with TRBJ1-2; tentatively, D is TRBD1 (5 bases). Germline CDR1 reads SGHKS; CDR2 reads YYEKEE (reference sequence). V dropped 0 bases and J dropped 4 bases, with 16 bases sitting between them. The CDR3 is 16 amino acids. CDR3 DNA: TGTGCCAGCAGCTTGGGAGTTCTCCAGGGTATCTATGGCTACACCTTC. This sequence encodes CASSLGVLQGIYGYTF.

The chain joins TRBV28 to TRBJ1-1; no clear D. Germline V CDR1 and CDR2: MDHEN, SYDVKM. This CDR3 spans 14 amino acids. V lost 3 bases, J lost 0 bases, and 8 bases lay in between. CDR3 in amino acids: CASSFRHLNTEAFF. CDR3 nucleotide sequence: TGTGCCAGCAGTTTTCGTCACTTGAACACTGAAGCTTTCTTT.

The chain carries TRBV5-1 and TRBJ2-3; TRBD2 matches at 9 bases. The V gene end was trimmed by 5 bases and the J gene end by 2 bases; junction bases not matched to a gene: 3. Germline CDR1 is SGHRS and CDR2 is YFSETQ. The CDR3 is 14 residues long. The CDR3 is CASSIAGDTDTQYF. The CDR3, as DNA: TGCGCCAGCAGTATAGCGGGGGACACAGATACGCAGTATTTT.

The rearrangement joins TRBV6-1 to TRBJ1-2, with unresolved D. The ends were cut back, 5 bases at V and 8 bases at J, with 18 bases in the middle. This CDR3 region has 14 residues. Germline CDR1 MNHNS, CDR2 SASEGT. CDR3 amino acids: CASSINERYGGYTF. The CDR3 DNA reads as TGTGCCAGCAGTATTAACGAAAGGTACGGAGGCTACACCTTC.

The DNA for the CDR3 is TGTGCCACCAGCAGGGGAGGGGCGGCCTACGAGCAGTACTTC. Amino acids: CATSRGGAAYEQYF. The chain carries TRBV15 and TRBJ2-7; 7 bases fit TRBD2. With 3 bases clipped from V and 2 bases from J, the junction kept 4 bases outside the gene matches. CDR3 length: 14 amino acids. CDR1 and CDR2 from the germline V gene are LNHNV and YYDKDF (reference sequence).